This T cell receptor beta chain came from a study of blood T cell repertoires in COVID-19. At the level of the study: Donors in the United States, Italy and Spain gave samples during acute or convalescent COVID-19.

CDR1 and CDR2 from the germline V gene are SQVTM and ANQGSEA. V lost 4 bases and J lost 3; bases outside the gene matches: 5. The CDR3 has 14 amino acids. Under the authors' procedure: Nucleated cell number was recorded as an estimate derived from reference gene primer amplification. TCRdb's copy holds only in-frame clones and misses some; the assay was immunoSEQ multiplex PCR. The D gene and trimming were derived from the DNA, and the V and J assignments and clone size from that table. This table has approximately 150,000 clones, approximately 84% appearing once. The chain is built from TRBV29-1 and TRBJ1-2; 10 nucleotides match TRBD1. The origin of this receptor is a woman aged 50 to 60 with acute COVID-19. What was sequenced was PBMCs or T cells enriched from blood (not recorded which). CDR3 nucleotide sequence: TGCAGCGTTGGCGGCGGACAGGGGGACTATGGCTACACCTTC. This translates into CSVGGGQGDYGYTF.